The subject of this entry is one TCR beta chain. The source of the sample is a study of blood T cell repertoires in COVID-19. At the level of the study: The cDNA or gDNA used as material had been derived from T cells, B-cell-depleted T cells, or PBMCs.

The CDR3 loop spans 13 amino acids. Between the trimmed V and J ends, which lost 4 bases and 10 bases, there was a span of 14 bases. Original processing notes: Scientists estimated how many nucleated cells there were by amplifying reference gene primers. Data came from immunoSEQ multiplex PCR; TCRdb stores just in-frame clones and leaves some out. V and J calls and clone size follow that table, whereas D and trimming were derived from the DNA. The table includes over 150,000 clones, just under 90% detected once. The chain recombines TRBV12-3 or TRBV12-4 with TRBJ2-1; weak D call: TRBD2 (5 bases). The sequence was collected from a woman aged 18-29 years who had recovered from COVID-19. The specimen sequenced was peripheral blood. This CDR3 is CASSSVRAKEQFF. CDR3 nucleotides: TGTGCCAGCAGTTCAGTGAGGGCGAAAGAGCAGTTCTTC.